This paragraph covers one T cell receptor beta chain sequence. No antigen is known for it. A junction end diverges from the germline sequence, so it may reflect a read error. Beta-chain TCR CDR3 regions were amplified from RNA transcripts. The library came from an HTBI-primed first-round RT-PCR and a second-round multiplex PCR. MiXCR was run by TCRdb on the multiplex PCR reads, yielding one entry per CDR3 protein. The sample has 170,000 or so distinct CDR3 sequences, around 40% seen once. The sample originates from a study of Graves' ophthalmopathy and Graves' hyperthyroidism. Study-wide findings and caveats: Separation of ophthalmopathy from stable hyperthyroidism was achieved by a 13-signature model, at 85% to 90% sensitivity and 70% to 82% specificity. The model forecast ophthalmopathy progression, reaching 60% to 71% sensitivity and about 75% specificity. Blood samples also showed most expanded thyroid clonotypes exceeding 0.001 frequency.

The CDR3 runs to 15 residues. The material sequenced was peripheral blood. This receptor was identified in a man aged 30 to 39 with Graves' ophthalmopathy. The genes are TRBV12-3 or TRBV12-4 and TRBJ1-3; unclear D gene. CDR3 nucleotides: TGTGCCAGCAGTTACCTGAGCGGCTCTGGAAACACCATGTATTTT. It codes for CASSYLSGSGNTMYF.